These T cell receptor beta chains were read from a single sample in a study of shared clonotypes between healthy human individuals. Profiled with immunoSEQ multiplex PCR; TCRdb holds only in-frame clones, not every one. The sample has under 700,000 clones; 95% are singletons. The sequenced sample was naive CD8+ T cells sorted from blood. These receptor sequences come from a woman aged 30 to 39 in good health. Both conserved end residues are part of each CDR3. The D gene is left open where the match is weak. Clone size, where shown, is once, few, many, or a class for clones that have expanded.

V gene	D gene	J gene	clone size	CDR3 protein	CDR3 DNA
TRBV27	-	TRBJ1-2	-	CASRGVPGYGYTF	TGTGCCAGCAGGGGGGTCCCAGGCTATGGCTACACCTTC
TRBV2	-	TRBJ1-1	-	CASTLGGLNTEAFF	TGTGCCAGCACCTTAGGGGGACTAAACACTGAAGCTTTCTTT
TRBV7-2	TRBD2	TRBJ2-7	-	CASSLGGGSSYEQYF	TGTGCCAGCAGCTTAGGTGGCGGGAGCTCCTACGAGCAGTACTTC
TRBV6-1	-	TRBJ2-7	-	CASSEWAGTYEQYF	TGTGCCAGCAGTGAATGGGCAGGTACCTACGAGCAGTACTTC
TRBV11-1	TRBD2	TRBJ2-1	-	CASSLDSVIAGANNEQFF	TGTGCCAGCAGCTTAGACTCGGTAATAGCGGGGGCGAACAATGAGCAGTTCTTC
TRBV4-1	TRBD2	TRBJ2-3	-	CASRKTSAEVDTQYF	TGCGCCAGCAGAAAGACTAGCGCCGAGGTAGATACGCAGTATTTT
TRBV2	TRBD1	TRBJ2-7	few	CASTPTGDPSSYEQYF	TGTGCCAGCACCCCGACAGGGGACCCAAGCTCCTACGAGCAGTACTTC
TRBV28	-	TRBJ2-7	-	CASSDWGNRYEQYF	TGTGCCAGCAGTGATTGGGGGAACAGGTACGAGCAGTACTTC
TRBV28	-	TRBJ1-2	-	CASSLGPRTPNYGYTF	TGTGCCAGCAGTTTGGGCCCCCGGACGCCTAACTATGGCTACACCTTC
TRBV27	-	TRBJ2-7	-	CASSQSGLYEQYF	TGTGCCAGCAGTCAAAGTGGACTCTACGAGCAGTACTTC
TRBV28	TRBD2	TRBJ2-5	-	CASSPRTSGTETQYF	TGTGCCAGCAGCCCGAGGACTAGCGGCACGGAGACCCAGTACTTC
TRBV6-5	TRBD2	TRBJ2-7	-	CASSVAGASYEQYF	TGTGCCAGCAGTGTAGCGGGAGCTAGCTACGAGCAGTACTTC
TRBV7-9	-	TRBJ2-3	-	CASSLNDQTDTQYF	TGTGCCAGCAGCTTAAATGACCAAACAGATACGCAGTATTTT
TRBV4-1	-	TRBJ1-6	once	CASSPILAMIPFAPEDNSPLHF	TGCGCCAGCAGCCCGATCCTTGCCATGATACCCTTCGCCCCGGAGGATAATTCACCCCTCCACTTT
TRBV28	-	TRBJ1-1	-	CASSLGQSEAFF	TGTGCCAGCAGTTTAGGGCAGTCTGAAGCTTTCTTT
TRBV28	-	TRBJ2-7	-	CASAPRSQVAYEQYF	TGTGCCAGCGCCCCTCGTTCACAGGTCGCCTACGAGCAGTACTTC
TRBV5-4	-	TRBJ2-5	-	CASSLWSEQETQYF	TGTGCCAGCAGCTTGTGGTCGGAACAAGAGACCCAGTACTTC
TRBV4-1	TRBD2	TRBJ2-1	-	CASSRPTSGSTPRYNEQFF	TGCGCCAGCAGCCGACCGACTAGCGGGAGTACCCCGAGGTACAATGAGCAGTTCTTC
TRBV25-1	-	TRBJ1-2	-	CASSEGGNYGYTF	TGTGCCAGCAGTGAAGGCGGGAACTATGGCTACACCTTC
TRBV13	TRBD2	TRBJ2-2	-	CASSDVTSGNTGELFF	TGTGCCAGCAGCGACGTGACTAGCGGGAATACCGGGGAGCTGTTTTTT
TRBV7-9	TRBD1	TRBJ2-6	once	CASSFQGDRGSGANVLTF	TGTGCCAGCAGCTTCCAGGGGGACAGGGGTTCTGGGGCCAACGTCCTGACTTTC
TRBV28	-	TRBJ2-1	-	CASHGLGSYNEQFF	TGTGCCAGCCATGGGCTCGGCTCCTACAATGAGCAGTTCTTC
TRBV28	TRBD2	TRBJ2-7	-	CASRPLAGESYEQYF	TGTGCCAGCAGGCCTCTAGCGGGAGAATCCTACGAGCAGTACTTC
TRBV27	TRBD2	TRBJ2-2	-	CATQAGTNTGELFF	TGTGCCACCCAAGCGGGAACGAACACCGGGGAGCTGTTTTTT
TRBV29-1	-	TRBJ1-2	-	CSVETDYGYTF	TGCAGCGTTGAGACAGACTATGGCTACACCTTC
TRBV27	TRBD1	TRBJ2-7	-	CASSMGQGAPPYEQYF	TGTGCCAGCAGTATGGGACAGGGGGCGCCCCCCTACGAGCAGTACTTC
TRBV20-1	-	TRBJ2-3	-	CSAKEDTQYF	TGCAGTGCTAAGGAAGATACGCAGTATTTT
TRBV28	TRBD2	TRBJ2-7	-	CASSFPPTPGLAEVGDEQYF	TGTGCCAGCAGTTTCCCCCCCACCCCTGGACTAGCGGAGGTGGGGGACGAGCAGTACTTC
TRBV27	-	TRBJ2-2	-	CASTPGGNTGELFF	TGTGCCAGCACCCCCGGAGGGAACACCGGGGAGCTGTTTTTT